Below, 8 T cell receptor beta chains from the same sample are listed, as sequenced in a study of blood T cell repertoires in COVID-19. TCRdb's table, derived via immunoSEQ multiplex PCR, lists solely in-frame clones and lacks some. The data show 120,000 or so clones, 75% to 85% seen once. The sequenced sample consisted of peripheral blood. These receptors were collected from a woman aged 45-65 years with acute or convalescent COVID-19.

J is TRBJ1-5 and V is TRBV27, with TRBD1 matching 7 bases. The CDR3 is 13 amino acids. With V trimmed by 8 bases and J by 6 bases, 7 bases remained unmatched. The germline CDR1 and CDR2 sequences are MNHEY and SMNVEV (reference sequence). The CDR3, as DNA: TGTGCCAGCGGTCAGGGGGTAGGTCAGCCCCAGCATTTT. This sequence encodes CASGQGVGQPQHF.

The J gene is TRBJ1-4, the V gene TRBV2, with unresolved D. This CDR3 comprises 14 residues. The germline V and J ends were trimmed by 6 bases and 1 base, with 9 bases remaining between them. Germline CDR1 reads SNHLY; CDR2 reads FYNNEI. CDR3 loop: CASRVTGTNEKLFF. The CDR3 DNA follows: TGTGCCAGCAGGGTTACTGGAACTAATGAAAAACTGTTTTTT. The full variable domain, with the rest looked up from reference TRBV2 and TRBJ1-4, is EPEVTQTPSHQVTQMGQEVILRCVPISNHLYFYWYRQILGQKVEFLVSFYNNEISEKSEIFDDQFSVERPDGSNFTLKIRSTKLEDSAMYFCASRVTGTNEKLFFGSGTQLSVL.

The sample holds a few counts of this clone. The gene calls are TRBV4-2 and TRBJ2-5; 10 bases align to TRBD2. Germline V gene sequence: CDR1 LGHNA, CDR2 YNFKEQ. Losses at the gene ends were 2 bases for V and 4 bases for J; bases not matched to a gene: 4. CDR3 length equals 15 residues. The CDR3 DNA reads TGTGCCAGCAGCCAACCTGGACTAGCGGCAGAGACCCAGTACTTC. Translation gives CASSQPGLAAETQYF.

CDR3 DNA sequence: TGTGCCAGCAGCTTAGCTGGGACAGGGCAAGAGACCCAGTACTTC. Protein: CASSLAGTGQETQYF. This rearrangement joins TRBV7-2 to TRBJ2-5; 9 bases align to TRBD1. The V gene's germline CDR1 is SGHTA and CDR2 FQGNSA. This CDR3 has 15 residues. The V segment lost 0 bases and the J segment 2 bases; nucleotides outside the gene matches: 1.

The chain has TRBV18 and TRBJ2-7; maybe TRBD2 (5 bases). This CDR3 has 14 amino acids. Between the trimmed V and J ends, which lost 2 bases and 6 bases, there was a span of 14 bases. Germline-derived CDR1 and CDR2 are KGHSH and LQKENI. As DNA, the CDR3 is TGTGCCAGCTCACCAGGCCCCCGAGGAGGCGAGCAGTACTTC. Residues: CASSPGPRGGEQYF.

The V gene is TRBV6-6, the J gene TRBJ2-3; 7 bases line up with TRBD2. Looked up from germline, CDR1 is MNHNY and CDR2 is SVGAGI (reference sequence). This CDR3 has 15 amino acids. With 0 bases clipped from V and 0 bases from J, the junction kept 0 bases outside the gene matches. CDR3 sequence (DNA): TGTGCCAGCAGTTACTCCGGGAGGAGCACAGATACGCAGTATTTT. Its protein product is CASSYSGRSTDTQYF.

This clone was found a few times. The V and J genes are TRBV5-4 and TRBJ2-1, with a tentative D call TRBD1 (5 bases). Germline V gives CDR1 SGHNT, CDR2 YYREEE (reference sequence). The ends were cut back, 1 base at V and 0 bases at J, with 11 bases in the middle. The CDR3 is 16 amino acids. The CDR3 reads CASSLYRRSSYNEQFF. The DNA for the CDR3 is TGTGCCAGCAGCTTGTACAGGCGGAGCTCCTACAATGAGCAGTTCTTC. Supplemented by reference TRBV5-4 and TRBJ2-1, the full variable domain reads ETGVTQSPTHLIKTRGQQVTLRCSSQSGHNTVSWYQQALGQGPQFIFQYYREEENGRGNFPPRFSGLQFPNYSSELNVNALELDDSALYLCASSLYRRSSYNEQFFGPGTRLTVL.

The chain is built from TRBV16 and TRBJ2-7, with D possibly matching TRBD2 (5 bases). CDR1 KGHSY and CDR2 FQNENV come from the germline V gene. This CDR3 is 15 amino acids long. Trimming shortened V by 0 bases and J by 2 bases, and 11 bases separated the two germline ends. CDR3 sequence reads: CASSQSRAAAYEQYF. The CDR3 DNA follows: TGTGCCAGCAGCCAATCGAGAGCGGCCGCCTACGAGCAGTACTTC.